The 25 T cell receptor beta chains below come from one sample, sequenced in a study of regulatory and conventional T cells in RAG deficiency. Assay: immunoSEQ multiplex PCR; the TCRdb copy retains only in-frame clones and omits some. This table holds 34,000 or so clones, approximately 89% found once. This sample also belongs to another study, concerning regulatory T cells. Per that paper: The PCR used 52 TRBV and 13 TRBJ primers.

Sequencing input: CD8+ T cells sorted from blood. The receptors come from a human donor in good health.

The rearrangement links TRBV6-1 to TRBJ2-7; 8 bases match TRBD1. This CDR3 region has 14 residues. Germline CDR1 MNHNS, CDR2 SASEGT. After removal of 6 bases from V and 0 bases from J, the junction contained 4 bases not matched to a gene. CDR3 protein: CASRSGQGSYEQYF. CDR3 DNA: TGTGCCAGCAGGAGCGGACAGGGCTCCTACGAGCAGTACTTC.

As regards this clone: Other nucleotide sequences from this sample produce the same CDR3. The chain recombines TRBV2 with TRBJ1-1; D ambiguous. This CDR3 region has 12 residues. CDR1 SNHLY and CDR2 FYNNEI come from the germline V gene. The V end lost 4 bases, the J end lost 5 bases, and 8 bases lay between the germline ends. The CDR3 loop reads CASSVGGTEAFF. Here the CDR3 DNA reads TGTGCCAGCAGTGTGGGAGGGACTGAAGCTTTCTTT.

V usage is TRBV6-6 and J usage is TRBJ1-5; D is unclear. The CDR3 length is 16 residues. V was pared by 2 bases and J by 2 bases, with 13 bases between. Germline V gene data show CDR1 as MNHNY and CDR2 as SVGAGI (reference sequence). This CDR3 reads CASSYHLGDRNQPQHF. DNA of the CDR3: TGTGCCAGCAGTTACCATTTGGGAGATCGCAATCAGCCCCAGCATTTT.

The chain links TRBV28 to TRBJ2-1; D tentatively reads TRBD1 or TRBD2 (5 bases each). The germline V gene has CDR1 MDHEN and CDR2 SYDVKM. The CDR3 is made up of 12 amino acids. V was trimmed by 5 bases and J by 12 bases, leaving 14 bases between them. As DNA, the CDR3 is TGTGCCAGCAGTGGTACCGGGACCATGCAGTTCTTC. Translated: CASSGTGTMQFF. Full variable domain (rest looked up from reference TRBV28 and TRBJ2-1): DVKVTQSSRYLVKRTGEKVFLECVQDMDHENMFWYRQDPGLGLRLIYFSYDVKMKEKGDIPEGYSVSREKKERFSLILESASTNQTSMYLCASSGTGTMQFFGPGTRLTVL.

Worth noting for this clone: This sample also contains other DNA sequences that code for the same CDR3. The chain combines TRBV5-1 with TRBJ1-1; D remains unclear. V was cut by 0 bases and J by 0 bases, with 6 bases left in between. Germline lookup yields CDR1 SGHRS and CDR2 YFSETQ. The CDR3 contains 14 residues. CDR3 coding DNA: TGCGCCAGCAGCTTGGCCAGTATGAACACTGAAGCTTTCTTT. Amino acid sequence: CASSLASMNTEAFF.

The chain couples TRBV6-5 to TRBJ2-1, with D perhaps TRBD1 (5 bases). Per germline, CDR1 MNHEY and CDR2 SVGAGI. The CDR3 extends over 12 amino acids. With 6 bases removed from V and 7 bases from J, the gap between germline ends came to 10 bases. The CDR3 sequence is CASSNRMNEQFF. CDR3 DNA sequence: TGTGCCAGCAGCAACAGGATGAATGAGCAGTTCTTC.

The rearrangement joins TRBV7-2 to TRBJ1-5; 10 bases align to TRBD1. Per the germline V gene, CDR1 is SGHTA and CDR2 is FQGNSA. The CDR3 extends over 14 amino acids. The J segment lost 7 bases and the V segment lost 5 bases, leaving 5 bases of the junction unmatched. CDR3 residues: CASSRTGGQQPQHF. DNA for the CDR3: TGTGCCAGCAGCCGGACAGGGGGTCAACAGCCCCAGCATTTT.

The chain joins TRBV5-1 to TRBJ2-1; D gene unclear. The CDR3 totals 13 residues. Germline V gives CDR1 SGHRS, CDR2 YFSETQ. V was cut by 6 bases and J by 0 bases, with 7 bases left in between. CDR3 bases: TGCGCCAGCACAGACCCCTCCTACAATGAGCAGTTCTTC. Translating gives CASTDPSYNEQFF.

V is TRBV10-3 and J is TRBJ2-5; 11 positions match TRBD2. CDR3 length: 15 amino acids. Germline CDR1 reads ENHRY; CDR2 reads SYGVKD. J was trimmed by 1 base and V by 3 bases; bases with no gene match: 1. CDR3 nucleotide sequence: TGTGCCATCAGTGATAGCGGGGGGGGCCAAGAGACCCAGTACTTC. Translation: CAISDSGGGQETQYF.

The chain joins TRBV5-1 to TRBJ2-3; 10 bases agree with TRBD2. The CDR3 consists of 16 residues. Per the germline V gene, CDR1 is SGHRS and CDR2 is YFSETQ. The J segment lost 1 base and the V segment lost 3 bases, leaving 5 bases of the junction unmatched. The CDR3, as DNA: TGCGCCAGCAGCTCCCTAGCGGGAGCGGGCACAGATACGCAGTATTTT. This sequence encodes CASSSLAGAGTDTQYF.

This chain uses TRBV6-5 with TRBJ1-6; 9 nucleotides line up with TRBD1. The CDR3 has 13 residues. CDR1 and CDR2 from the germline V gene are MNHEY and SVGAGI. Unmatched junction bases numbered 3, after V lost 5 bases and J lost 10 bases. The DNA for the CDR3 is TGTGCCAGCAGTCCGGGACAGGGATCACCCCTCCACTTT. Translated, it gives CASSPGQGSPLHF.

The sample holds one count of this clone. The chain recombines TRBV5-1 with TRBJ2-3, with 7 bases that match TRBD1. In germline, CDR1 is SGHRS, CDR2 YFSETQ. This CDR3 region has 12 residues. V dropped 5 bases and J dropped 6; count of bases not matched to a gene: 3. The CDR3 loop is CASRPGGDTQYF. CDR3 in DNA: TGCGCCAGCAGGCCAGGGGGTGATACGCAGTATTTT.

This clone appeared once. The rearrangement joins TRBV6-6 to TRBJ1-1; TRBD1 matches at 7 bases. The CDR3 consists of 13 residues. Trimming cost V 5 bases and J 0 bases; bases outside gene matches: 0. Germline values: CDR1 MNHNY, CDR2 SVGAGI (reference sequence). The CDR3 reads CASSGTVNTEAFF. CDR3 DNA: TGTGCCAGCAGTGGGACAGTGAACACTGAAGCTTTCTTT.

V gene TRBV7-8 combines with J gene TRBJ2-5, with D unresolved. The J call is doubtful: the DNA matches TRBJ2-7 better. This CDR3 contains 13 residues. Germline V gene data show CDR1 as SGHVS and CDR2 as FQNEAQ. CDR3 region: CASSLGRAYEQYF. Written as DNA, the CDR3 is TGTGCCAGCAGCTTAGGGAGAGCCTACGAGCAGTACTTC.

The chain carries TRBV18 and TRBJ2-1; D gene uncertain. The V gene lost 2 bases and the J gene lost 0 bases, with 8 bases spanning the gap. The length of the CDR3 is 15 residues. Germline CDR1 is KGHSH and CDR2 is LQKENI. Here the CDR3 reads CASSPSRSSYNEQFF. The CDR3 DNA follows: TGTGCCAGCTCACCAAGCCGCAGCTCCTACAATGAGCAGTTCTTC.

The rearrangement links TRBV5-1 to TRBJ1-1; D remains unclear. Per germline, CDR1 SGHRS and CDR2 YFSETQ. V was clipped by 4 bases and J by 1 base, with 2 bases between them. This CDR3 has 11 residues. The CDR3 nucleotides are TGCGCCAGCAGCCGGAACACTGAAGCTTTCTTT. This translates into CASSRNTEAFF. The whole variable domain, filled in from reference TRBV5-1 and TRBJ1-1, reads KAGVTQTPRYLIKTRGQQVTLSCSPISGHRSVSWYQQTPGQGLQFLFEYFSETQRNKGNFPGRFSGRQFSNSRSEMNVSTLELGDSALYLCASSRNTEAFFGQGTRLTVV.

The J gene is TRBJ1-2, the V gene TRBV25-1; 11 bases agree with TRBD1. There are 15 residues in the CDR3. Germline values: CDR1 MGHDK, CDR2 SYGVNS. V shed 7 bases and J 1 base; nucleotides not matched to a gene: 5. CDR3 coding DNA: TGTGCCAGCAAAGGACAGGGGGCGCGTAACTATGGCTACACCTTC. It codes for CASKGQGARNYGYTF.

The chain has TRBV28 and TRBJ1-1, with no clear D. V gave up 1 base and J gave up 1 base, with 4 bases separating them. Germline-derived CDR1 and CDR2 are MDHEN and SYDVKM. The CDR3 sequence is 13 residues long. Here the CDR3 DNA reads TGTGCCAGCAGTTTATTGGGGAACACTGAAGCTTTCTTT. Amino acid sequence: CASSLLGNTEAFF. The complete variable domain, with remaining parts taken from reference TRBV28 and TRBJ1-1, reads DVKVTQSSRYLVKRTGEKVFLECVQDMDHENMFWYRQDPGLGLRLIYFSYDVKMKEKGDIPEGYSVSREKKERFSLILESASTNQTSMYLCASSLLGNTEAFFGQGTRLTVV.

DNA for the CDR3: TGTGCCGCCCGGGACAGGGGCAGTAACTATGGCTACACCTTC. This gives the protein CAARDRGSNYGYTF. V and J are TRBV6-1 and TRBJ1-2; 10 nucleotides agree with TRBD1. V was pared by 11 bases and J by 1 base, with 7 bases of the junction left unmatched. There are 14 residues in the CDR3. Germline CDR1 reads MNHNS; CDR2 reads SASEGT.

The V and J genes are TRBV5-1 and TRBJ2-5, with D uncertain. This CDR3 contains 12 residues. The V gene lost 0 bases and the J gene lost 5 bases, with 5 bases spanning the gap. Germline V lookup: CDR1 SGHRS, CDR2 YFSETQ. The CDR3 here is CASSLEEETQYF. For the CDR3, the DNA is TGCGCCAGCAGCTTGGAGGAGGAGACCCAGTACTTC. Looking up the rest from reference TRBV5-1 and TRBJ2-5 gives the full variable domain: KAGVTQTPRYLIKTRGQQVTLSCSPISGHRSVSWYQQTPGQGLQFLFEYFSETQRNKGNFPGRFSGRQFSNSRSEMNVSTLELGDSALYLCASSLEEETQYFGPGTRLLVL.

The chain uses TRBV5-1 and TRBJ1-1; TRBD1 might be the D (5 bases). Germline CDR1 and CDR2: SGHRS and YFSETQ. The CDR3 has 15 amino acids. Between the trimmed V and J ends, which lost 1 base and 5 bases, there was a span of 15 bases. For the CDR3, the DNA is TGCGCCAGCAGCTTGACTAAAATGGGGGGAACTGAAGCTTTCTTT. Protein: CASSLTKMGGTEAFF.

The J gene is TRBJ1-5, the V gene TRBV5-1, with D perhaps TRBD1 (6 bases). Trimming pared 5 bases from V and 1 base from J, leaving 10 bases between. This CDR3 is 14 amino acids long. The germline V gene encodes CDR1 SGHRS and CDR2 YFSETQ. The CDR3 protein is CASRRDTSNQPQHF. CDR3 sequence (DNA): TGCGCCAGCAGACGGGACACCAGCAATCAGCCCCAGCATTTT. Full variable domain (remainder filled in from reference TRBV5-1 and TRBJ1-5): KAGVTQTPRYLIKTRGQQVTLSCSPISGHRSVSWYQQTPGQGLQFLFEYFSETQRNKGNFPGRFSGRQFSNSRSEMNVSTLELGDSALYLCASRRDTSNQPQHFGDGTRLSIL.

The gene calls are TRBV5-6 and TRBJ2-2; D possibly corresponds to TRBD1 (7 bases). The germline CDR1 and CDR2 sequences are SGHDT and YYEEEE. Trimming took off 4 bases at V and 7 bases at J, with 11 bases between the two ends. The CDR3 totals 13 residues. CDR3 region: CASSGGGNGELFF. In DNA, the CDR3 is TGTGCCAGCAGCGGAGGGGGCAACGGGGAGCTGTTTTTT.

CDR3 residues: CASSLGGLAGQETQYF. The CDR3 DNA reads TGCGCCAGCAGCTTGGGCGGACTAGCGGGACAAGAGACCCAGTACTTC. This chain uses TRBV5-1 with TRBJ2-5; 12 bases fit TRBD2. The V gene's germline CDR1 is SGHRS and CDR2 YFSETQ. The CDR3 is 16 amino acids. The V segment lost 0 bases and the J segment 2 bases; nucleotides outside the gene matches: 2.

The genes are TRBV9 and TRBJ1-2; 7 nucleotides match TRBD1. Trimming took 3 bases from V and 4 from J; bases not matched to a gene: 6. Per the germline V gene, CDR1 is SGDLS and CDR2 is YYNGEE. The CDR3 covers 14 residues. The CDR3 loop reads CASSDRGIGYGYTF. As DNA, the CDR3 is TGTGCCAGCAGCGACAGGGGTATAGGCTATGGCTACACCTTC.